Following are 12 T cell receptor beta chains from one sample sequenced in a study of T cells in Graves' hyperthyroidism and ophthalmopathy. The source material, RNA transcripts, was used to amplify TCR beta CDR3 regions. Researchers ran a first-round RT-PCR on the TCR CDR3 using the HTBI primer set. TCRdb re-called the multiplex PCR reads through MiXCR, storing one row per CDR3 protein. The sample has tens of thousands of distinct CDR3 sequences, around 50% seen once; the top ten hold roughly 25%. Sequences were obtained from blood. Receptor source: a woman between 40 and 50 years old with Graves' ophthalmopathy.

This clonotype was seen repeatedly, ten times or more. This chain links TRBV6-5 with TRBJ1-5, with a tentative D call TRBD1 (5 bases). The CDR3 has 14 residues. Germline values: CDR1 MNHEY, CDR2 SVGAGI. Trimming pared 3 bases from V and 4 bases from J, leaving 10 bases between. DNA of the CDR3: TGTGCCAGCAGTTATGGGAGGGGAAATCAGCCCCAGCATTTT. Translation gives CASSYGRGNQPQHF.

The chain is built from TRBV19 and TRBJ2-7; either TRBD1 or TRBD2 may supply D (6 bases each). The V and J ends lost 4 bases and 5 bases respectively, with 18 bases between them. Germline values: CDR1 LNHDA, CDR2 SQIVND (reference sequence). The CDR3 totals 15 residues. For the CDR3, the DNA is TGTGCCAGTAGTACCCGGGGGCGCGATTCCGACGAGCAGTACTTC. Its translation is CASSTRGRDSDEQYF.

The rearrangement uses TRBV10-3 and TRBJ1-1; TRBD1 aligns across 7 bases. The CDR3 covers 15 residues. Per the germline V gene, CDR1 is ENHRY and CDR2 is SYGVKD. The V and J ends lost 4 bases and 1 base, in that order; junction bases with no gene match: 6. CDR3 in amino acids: CAISGTGQWNTEAFF. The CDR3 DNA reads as TGTGCCATCAGTGGGACGGGACAGTGGAACACTGAAGCTTTCTTT.

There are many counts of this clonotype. The CDR3 region is CASSYLGEGHEQYF. CDR3 in DNA: TGTGCCAGCAGTTACTTGGGGGAGGGCCACGAGCAGTACTTC. The chain has TRBV6-5 and TRBJ2-7, with 7 bases that match TRBD2. Germline CDR1 is MNHEY and CDR2 is SVGAGI. V lost 1 base, J lost 5 bases, and 5 bases stayed unmatched. This CDR3 has 14 residues.

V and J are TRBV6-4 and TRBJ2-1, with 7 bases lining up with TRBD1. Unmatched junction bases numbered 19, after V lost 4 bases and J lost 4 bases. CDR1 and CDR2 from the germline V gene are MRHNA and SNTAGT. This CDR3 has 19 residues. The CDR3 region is CASSATGADTGELYNEQFF. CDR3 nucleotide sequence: TGTGCCAGCAGTGCCACAGGGGCGGACACCGGGGAGCTTTACAATGAGCAGTTCTTC.

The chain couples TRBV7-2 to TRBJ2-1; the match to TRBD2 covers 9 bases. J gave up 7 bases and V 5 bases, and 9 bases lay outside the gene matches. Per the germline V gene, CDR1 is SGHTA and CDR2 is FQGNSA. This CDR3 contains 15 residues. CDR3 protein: CASSETGLAINEQFF. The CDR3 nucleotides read TGTGCCAGCAGCGAAACGGGACTAGCTATAAATGAGCAGTTCTTC.

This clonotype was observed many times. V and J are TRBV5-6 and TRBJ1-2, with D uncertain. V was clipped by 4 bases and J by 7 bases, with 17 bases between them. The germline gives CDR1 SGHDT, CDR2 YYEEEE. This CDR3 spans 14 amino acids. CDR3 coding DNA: TGTGCCAGCAGCACGGGCCCTCTTGGCCCTGGCTACACCTTC. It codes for CASSTGPLGPGYTF.

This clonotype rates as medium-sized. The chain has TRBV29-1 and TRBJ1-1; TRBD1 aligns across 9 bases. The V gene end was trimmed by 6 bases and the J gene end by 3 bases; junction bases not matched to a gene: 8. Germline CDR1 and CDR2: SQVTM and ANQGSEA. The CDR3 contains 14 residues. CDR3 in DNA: TGCAGCGTGACTACAGGGGGCCGCGACACTGAAGCTTTCTTT. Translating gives CSVTTGGRDTEAFF. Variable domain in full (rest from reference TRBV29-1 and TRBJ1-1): SAVISQKPSRDICQRGTSLTIQCQVDSQVTMMFWYRQQPGQSLTLIATANQGSEATYESGFVIDKFPISRPNLTFSTLTVSNMSPEDSSIYLCSVTTGGRDTEAFFGQGTRLTVV.

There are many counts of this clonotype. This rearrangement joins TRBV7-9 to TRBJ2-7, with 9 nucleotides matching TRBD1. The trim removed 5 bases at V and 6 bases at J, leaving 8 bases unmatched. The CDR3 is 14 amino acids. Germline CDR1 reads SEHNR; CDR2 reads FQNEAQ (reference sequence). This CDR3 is CASSPGQGIGEQYF. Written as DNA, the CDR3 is TGTGCCAGCAGCCCGGGACAGGGAATTGGCGAGCAGTACTTC.

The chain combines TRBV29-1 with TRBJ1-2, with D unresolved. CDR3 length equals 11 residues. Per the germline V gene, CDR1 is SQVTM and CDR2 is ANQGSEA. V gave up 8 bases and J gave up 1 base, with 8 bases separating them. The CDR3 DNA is TGCAGCTTTCAGGTTAACTATGGCTACACCTTC. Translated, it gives CSFQVNYGYTF.

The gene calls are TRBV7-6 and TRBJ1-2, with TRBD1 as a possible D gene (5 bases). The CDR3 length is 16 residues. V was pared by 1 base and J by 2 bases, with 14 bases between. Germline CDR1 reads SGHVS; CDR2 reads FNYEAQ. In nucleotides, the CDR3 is TGTGCCAGCAGCTTAGGGACATCACTAGGGAACTATGGCTACACCTTC. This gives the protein CASSLGTSLGNYGYTF.

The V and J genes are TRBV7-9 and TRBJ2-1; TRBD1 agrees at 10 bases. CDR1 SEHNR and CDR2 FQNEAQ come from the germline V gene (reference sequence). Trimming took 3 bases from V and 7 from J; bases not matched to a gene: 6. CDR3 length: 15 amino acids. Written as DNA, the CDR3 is TGTGCCAGCAGCTTCGCCGGGACAGGGGTGAATGAGCAGTTCTTC. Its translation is CASSFAGTGVNEQFF.